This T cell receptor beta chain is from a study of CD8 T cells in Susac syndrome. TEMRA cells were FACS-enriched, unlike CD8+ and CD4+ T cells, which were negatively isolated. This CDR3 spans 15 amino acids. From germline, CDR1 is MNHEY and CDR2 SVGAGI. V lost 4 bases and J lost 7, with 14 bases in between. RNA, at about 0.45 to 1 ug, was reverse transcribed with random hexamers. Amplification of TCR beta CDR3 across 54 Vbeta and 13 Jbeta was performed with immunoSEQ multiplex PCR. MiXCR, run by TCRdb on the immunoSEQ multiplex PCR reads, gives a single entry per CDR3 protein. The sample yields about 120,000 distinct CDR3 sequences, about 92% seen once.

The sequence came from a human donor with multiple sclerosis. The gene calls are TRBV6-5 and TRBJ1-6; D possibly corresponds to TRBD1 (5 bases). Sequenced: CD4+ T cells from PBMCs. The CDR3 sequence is CASSSRGDPNSPLHF. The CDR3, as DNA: TGTGCCAGCAGTTCCCGAGGGGACCCCAATTCACCCCTCCACTTT.